Shown below are 12 T cell receptor beta chains from a single sample sequenced in a study of blood T cell repertoires in COVID-19. The repertoire was sequenced with immunoSEQ multiplex PCR; TCRdb's copy has only in-frame clones and lacks some. Among 200,000 to 250,000 clones, roughly nine tenths were seen once, and the ten largest hold approximately 11%. The sequencing input was PBMCs or T cells enriched from blood (not recorded which). Source of these receptors: a man aged 30 to 39 who had recovered from COVID-19.

This rearrangement joins TRBV5-4 to TRBJ1-1; D remains ambiguous. The germline gives CDR1 SGHNT, CDR2 YYREEE (reference sequence). The V end was cut by 3 bases, the J end by 5 bases, with 14 bases between. The CDR3 totals 14 residues. The CDR3 DNA reads as TGTGCCAGCAGCTCTTGGCGGGTGGGTACTGAAGCTTTCTTT. This codes for CASSSWRVGTEAFF.

The V call is TRBV19, the J call TRBJ1-2; 12 nucleotides line up with TRBD1. Trimming at V came to 6 bases and at J to 4 bases, leaving 3 bases not matched to a gene. Germline V gene sequence: CDR1 LNHDA, CDR2 SQIVND (reference sequence). The CDR3 is made up of 14 amino acids. The DNA for the CDR3 is TGTGCCAGTAGGGGGACAGGGGGCGGCTATGGCTACACCTTC. It is translated as CASRGTGGGYGYTF. The whole variable domain, filled in from reference TRBV19 and TRBJ1-2, reads DGGITQSPKYLFRKEGQNVTLSCEQNLNHDAMYWYRQDPGQGLRLIYYSQIVNDFQKGDIAEGYSVSREKKESFPLTVTSAQKNPTAFYLCASRGTGGGYGYTFGSGTRLTVV.

The genes are TRBV11-2 and TRBJ2-7; a weak D match, TRBD1 (5 bases). The CDR3 totals 15 residues. Germline CDR1 and CDR2: SGHAT and FQNNGV. Trimming removed 0 bases at V and 1 base at J, with 10 bases between. CDR3: CASSLEFAGSYEQYF. The CDR3, as DNA: TGTGCCAGCAGCTTAGAATTCGCAGGGTCCTACGAGCAGTACTTC.

The chain uses TRBV4-1 and TRBJ2-3; perhaps TRBD2 as D (6 bases). Deletions cut 4 bases from V and 1 base from J, with 24 bases between. Germline CDR1 is MGHRA and CDR2 is YSYEKL. The CDR3 contains 19 residues. CDR3 nucleotides: TGCGCCAGCAGCCCCTACCCGGTTTTGGTGGGAGGACGCACAGATACGCAGTATTTT. It is translated as CASSPYPVLVGGRTDTQYF.

The chain carries TRBV5-5 and TRBJ2-3; 9 positions agree with TRBD2. V gave up 7 bases and J gave up 0 bases; unmatched junction bases: 3. Germline values: CDR1 SGHKS, CDR2 YYEKEE (reference sequence). This CDR3 region has 14 residues. CDR3 region: CASGLAPSTDTQYF. The CDR3, as DNA: TGTGCCAGCGGACTAGCGCCTAGCACAGATACGCAGTATTTT.

The chain combines TRBV18 with TRBJ2-7; TRBD2 matches at 8 bases. The CDR3 has 19 residues. CDR1 is KGHSH, CDR2 LQKENI, per germline. V gave up 3 bases and J gave up 0 bases; unmatched junction bases: 16. DNA for the CDR3: TGTGCCAGCTCACCGACATCGGGGGGGAGCCCTACTCGCTCCTACGAGCAGTACTTC. This encodes CASSPTSGGSPTRSYEQYF.

This clone was observed a handful of times. The rearrangement joins TRBV5-1 to TRBJ1-4; possible D gene TRBD1, 6 bases. Germline CDR1 and CDR2: SGHRS and YFSETQ. V lost 0 bases to trimming and J lost 5 bases, with 14 bases between them. CDR3 length equals 16 residues. CDR3 DNA sequence: TGCGCCAGCAGCTTGGGCCCCGGGACACCAAATGAAAAACTGTTTTTT. Its protein is CASSLGPGTPNEKLFF.

V and J are TRBV9 and TRBJ2-6; the D gene is possibly TRBD2 (5 bases). The CDR3 totals 15 residues. The germline gives CDR1 SGDLS, CDR2 YYNGEE. The V gene lost 3 bases and the J gene lost 3 bases, with 10 bases spanning the gap. The CDR3 here is CASSGETFGANVLTF. DNA of the CDR3: TGTGCCAGCAGCGGGGAGACTTTTGGGGCCAACGTCCTGACTTTC.

The chain uses TRBV19 and TRBJ2-6; D gene uncertain. The germline gives CDR1 LNHDA, CDR2 SQIVND (reference sequence). Trimming shortened V by 3 bases and J by 0 bases, and 9 bases separated the two germline ends. CDR3 length: 16 amino acids. The CDR3 bases are TGTGCCAGTAGTATGAACGGTCCCTCTGGGGCCAACGTCCTGACTTTC. Protein product: CASSMNGPSGANVLTF.

This clone was observed many times. The genes are TRBV25-1 and TRBJ1-2; D is unresolved. Trimming took 5 bases from V and 0 from J, leaving 7 bases between them. CDR3 size: 13 residues. CDR1 and CDR2 from the germline V gene are MGHDK and SYGVNS. The CDR3: CASSPGTNYGYTF. As DNA, the CDR3 is TGTGCCAGCAGTCCCGGGACTAACTATGGCTACACCTTC.

This clone was recorded once. This chain uses TRBV28 with TRBJ2-1, with D perhaps matching TRBD2 (5 bases). V gave up 3 bases and J gave up 10 bases, with 7 bases separating them. Germline CDR1 and CDR2: MDHEN and SYDVKM. The CDR3 loop spans 11 amino acids. The CDR3 spells CASSLRLEQFF. CDR3 DNA sequence: TGTGCCAGCAGTTTGAGACTAGAGCAGTTCTTC.

This clone was seen only a few times. This sequence joins TRBV5-5 and TRBJ2-7, with D unresolved. Trimming pared 4 bases from V and 4 bases from J, leaving 6 bases between. This CDR3 has 11 residues. CDR1 is SGHKS, CDR2 YYEKEE, per germline (reference sequence). CDR3 in DNA: TGTGCCAGCAGCAACTTATACGAGCAGTACTTC. Translated, it gives CASSNLYEQYF.